The rows below give T cell receptor beta chains drawn from one sample of a study of CD8 T cells in Susac syndrome. One entry per CDR3 protein results from TCRdb running MiXCR on the immunoSEQ multiplex PCR reads. Of over 100,000 distinct CDR3 sequences in the sample, 80% to 95% were seen once. The sequenced sample consisted of CD4+ T cells from PBMCs. These receptors were taken from a human donor in good health. CDR3s include the opening cysteine and the closing phenylalanine or tryptophan. Fields, in order: V gene, clone size, D gene, J gene, CDR3 protein, CDR3 DNA. A D gene is named only where the DNA matches it firmly. Only part of the rows carry a size: once, few, many, or a class if the clone is expanded.

TRBV3-1	NA	NA	TRBJ2-3	CASSQDHVGGVADTQYF	TGTGCCAGCAGCCAAGATCACGTGGGCGGGGTGGCAGATACGCAGTATTTT
TRBV9	NA	TRBD1	TRBJ2-5	CASSATNRGSEETQYF	TGTGCCAGCAGCGCAACCAACAGGGGGTCGGAGGAGACCCAGTACTTC
TRBV4-2	NA	NA	TRBJ1-1	CASSQDSGGGGNTEAFF	TGTGCCAGCAGCCAAGATTCAGGAGGGGGGGGGAACACTGAAGCTTTCTTT
TRBV19	once	NA	TRBJ1-3	CASRSPSTAGNTIYF	TGTGCCAGTAGATCACCCTCGACAGCTGGAAACACCATATATTTT
TRBV2	NA	NA	TRBJ2-1	CASSGGTVPNEQFF	TGTGCCAGCAGTGGAGGAACGGTCCCCAATGAGCAGTTCTTC
TRBV12-3/TRBV12-4	NA	TRBD2	TRBJ2-1	CASRISGGGYNEQFF	TGTGCCAGCAGGATTAGCGGGGGCGGCTACAATGAGCAGTTCTTC
TRBV25-1	NA	NA	TRBJ2-3	CASSETGHRTDTQYF	TGTGCCAGCAGTGAGACGGGACACCGCACAGATACGCAGTATTTT
TRBV7-6	NA	TRBD1	TRBJ2-1	CASSPIRQGEQFF	TGTGCCAGCAGCCCCATTCGACAGGGTGAGCAGTTCTTC
TRBV4-2	NA	TRBD2	TRBJ2-2	CASSQGWPGGPSTGELFF	TGTGCCAGCAGCCAAGGGTGGCCGGGAGGGCCTTCCACCGGGGAGCTGTTTTTT
TRBV29-1	NA	NA	TRBJ2-2	CSGTAPLGGELFF	TGCAGCGGTACCGCACCCCTCGGCGGGGAGCTGTTTTTT
TRBV7-2	NA	TRBD1	TRBJ1-3	CASSSQGAAGNTIYF	TGTGCCAGCAGCTCACAGGGGGCGGCTGGAAACACCATATATTTT
TRBV27	NA	TRBD1	TRBJ1-5	CASRSLTGGYSNQPQHF	TGTGCCAGCCGCTCCCTAACAGGGGGCTATAGCAATCAGCCCCAGCATTTT
TRBV27	NA	NA	TRBJ1-1	CASRALLRGGRTEAFF	TGTGCCAGCAGGGCGCTGCTAAGGGGGGGGAGAACTGAAGCTTTCTTT
TRBV21-1	NA	NA	TRBJ2-7	CASSKIIAREIHYF	TGTGCCAGCAGCAAAATCATTGCACGGGAGATACACTACTTC
TRBV29-1	NA	NA	TRBJ1-2	CSVEELGGGGYTF	TGCAGCGTTGAAGAACTAGGTGGGGGAGGCTACACCTTC
TRBV27	once	TRBD1	TRBJ1-2	CASSPQGQGINYGYTF	TGTGCCAGCAGTCCCCAGGGACAGGGGATTAACTATGGCTACACCTTC
TRBV20-1	once	NA	TRBJ1-2	CSARAPRGVNYGYTF	TGCAGTGCTAGAGCCCCCCGAGGTGTCAACTATGGCTACACCTTC
TRBV12-3/TRBV12-4	NA	TRBD2	TRBJ2-7	CASGRGGQRGEQYF	TGTGCCAGCGGGCGGGGCGGCCAGCGGGGCGAGCAGTACTTC
TRBV6-2/TRBV6-3	NA	NA	TRBJ2-1	CASCLGNDNEQFF	TGTGCCAGCTGTTTAGGGAACGACAATGAGCAGTTCTTC
TRBV27	NA	NA	TRBJ2-5	CASHPATQETQYF	TGTGCCAGCCACCCAGCGACACAAGAGACCCAGTACTTC
TRBV30	NA	TRBD1	TRBJ2-6	CALTGTGLVGANVLTF	TGTGCCTTAACCGGGACAGGGTTGGTCGGGGCCAACGTCCTGACTTTC
TRBV4-1	NA	NA	TRBJ1-3	CASSLDRNSGNTIYF	TGCGCCAGCAGCCTTGACAGGAACTCTGGAAACACCATATATTTT
TRBV2	NA	TRBD1	TRBJ2-2	CASSKQGANTGELFF	TGTGCCAGCAGCAAACAGGGGGCGAACACCGGGGAGCTGTTTTTT
TRBV7-2	NA	NA	TRBJ2-7	CASSPSSYEQYF	TGTGCCAGCTCCCCCAGCTCCTACGAGCAGTACTTC
TRBV20-1	NA	NA	TRBJ2-3	CSATWEGTATDTQYF	TGCAGTGCTACCTGGGAAGGGACTGCCACAGATACGCAGTATTTT
TRBV5-1	NA	NA	TRBJ2-4	CASTSGVVGNIQYF	TGCGCCAGCACCTCGGGGGTTGTAGGAAACATTCAGTACTTC
TRBV4-2	NA	TRBD1	TRBJ1-1	CASSVRTGGMTEAFF	TGTGCCAGCTCCGTTAGGACAGGGGGCATGACTGAAGCTTTCTTT
TRBV5-4	NA	TRBD1	TRBJ2-1	CASSSRQGERGNEQFF	TGTGCCAGCAGCTCGAGACAGGGGGAGCGGGGCAATGAGCAGTTCTTC
TRBV6-2/TRBV6-3	NA	NA	TRBJ2-5	CTSSYSTDSFQETQYF	TGTACCAGCAGTTACTCGACTGACTCATTCCAAGAGACCCAGTACTTC
TRBV25-1	NA	TRBD1	TRBJ2-3	CASSEGTVSTDTQYF	TGTGCCAGCAGTGAAGGGACAGTCAGCACAGATACGCAGTATTTT
TRBV20-1	NA	NA	TRBJ2-2	CSAAHSGELFF	TGCAGTGCAGCCCATTCCGGGGAGCTGTTTTTT
TRBV7-8	NA	NA	TRBJ2-7	CASSRGNGEQYF	TGTGCCAGCAGCCGGGGGAATGGCGAGCAGTACTTC
TRBV7-9	NA	NA	TRBJ2-6	CASTLRRALPSGANVLTF	TGTGCCAGCACCCTAAGAAGGGCCCTACCCTCTGGGGCCAACGTCCTGACTTTC
TRBV5-1	NA	NA	TRBJ2-6	CASSPPTASGANVLTF	TGCGCCAGCAGCCCCCCCACCGCTTCTGGGGCCAACGTCCTGACTTTC
TRBV13	NA	TRBD2	TRBJ2-3	CASSLELAAMDTQYF	TGTGCCAGCAGCTTAGAACTAGCGGCTATGGATACGCAGTATTTT
TRBV20-1	NA	TRBD1	TRBJ2-5	CSAPTGYQETQYF	TGCAGTGCTCCGACAGGGTACCAAGAGACCCAGTACTTC
TRBV7-9	NA	NA	TRBJ2-5	CASSSSGEETQYF	TGTGCCAGCAGCTCATCGGGAGAGGAGACCCAGTACTTC
TRBV7-2	NA	TRBD2	TRBJ2-5	CASTQPLAGGGETQYF	TGTGCCAGCACCCAGCCGCTAGCGGGGGGAGGCGAGACCCAGTACTTC
TRBV29-1	NA	TRBD1	TRBJ1-1	CSEAQGLEAFF	TGCAGCGAAGCACAGGGGCTTGAAGCTTTCTTT
TRBV20-1	NA	TRBD1	TRBJ2-7	CSARDPGTGTYYEQYF	TGCAGTGCTAGAGATCCCGGGACAGGGACCTACTACGAGCAGTACTTC
TRBV6-2/TRBV6-3	few	NA	TRBJ1-2	CASTGSTANYGYTF	TGTGCCAGCACCGGGTCCACAGCTAACTATGGCTACACCTTC
TRBV14	NA	TRBD1	TRBJ2-7	CASSRWTGMVSEQYF	TGTGCCAGCAGCCGTTGGACAGGGATGGTCAGCGAGCAGTACTTC
TRBV16	NA	NA	TRBJ2-7	CASSSWGDEQYF	TGTGCCAGCTCGTCCTGGGGTGACGAGCAGTACTTC
TRBV5-6	NA	NA	TRBJ1-6	CASSLAMVSSPLHF	TGTGCCAGCAGCTTGGCCATGGTCAGTTCACCCCTCCACTTT
TRBV12-3/TRBV12-4	NA	TRBD1	TRBJ2-1	CASNDRVIGNEQFF	TGTGCCAGCAACGACAGGGTGATAGGGAATGAGCAGTTCTTC
TRBV29-1	NA	TRBD1	TRBJ1-1	CSFRQGGDTEAFF	TGCAGCTTCAGACAGGGGGGGGACACTGAAGCTTTCTTT
TRBV7-9	NA	NA	TRBJ1-2	CASSRPRNGNEGYTF	TGTGCCAGCAGCCGCCCGCGGAACGGCAATGAAGGCTACACCTTC
TRBV29-1	NA	TRBD1	TRBJ2-7	CSVALGTGAYEQYF	TGCAGCGTTGCGCTCGGGACAGGGGCGTACGAGCAGTACTTC
TRBV11-2	NA	NA	TRBJ2-7	CASSRDGSLEQYF	TGTGCCAGCAGCCGGGACGGTTCCCTCGAGCAGTACTTC
TRBV6-1	once	NA	TRBJ2-7	CASRPGPRSYEQYF	TGTGCCAGCAGACCGGGGCCGAGGTCCTACGAGCAGTACTTC
TRBV20-1	NA	TRBD1	TRBJ2-7	CSASRTGRFHEQYF	TGCAGTGCTAGCCGGACAGGGCGGTTCCACGAGCAGTACTTC
TRBV7-3	NA	NA	TRBJ1-6	CASSRGVGNSPLHF	TGTGCCAGCAGCAGGGGAGTGGGGAATTCACCCCTCCACTTT
TRBV7-2	NA	NA	TRBJ1-5	CASSRDWAGVGQPQHF	TGTGCCAGCAGCCGTGATTGGGCAGGGGTGGGACAGCCCCAGCATTTT
TRBV2	once	NA	TRBJ1-2	CASSVQGRTGGYTF	TGTGCCAGCAGTGTACAGGGACGGACTGGAGGCTACACCTTC
TRBV5-1	NA	NA	TRBJ1-1	CASSQDRNTEAFF	TGCGCCAGCAGCCAGGACAGGAACACTGAAGCTTTCTTT
TRBV19	once	NA	TRBJ2-1	CASSLSGGAYNEQFF	TGTGCCAGTAGTCTCTCGGGCGGGGCATACAATGAGCAGTTCTTC
TRBV4-3	NA	NA	TRBJ1-2	CASSQAEYGYTF	TGCGCCAGCAGCCAAGCAGAGTATGGCTACACCTTC
TRBV9	once	NA	TRBJ2-3	CASNPRGQGADTQYF	TGTGCCAGCAACCCCCGGGGCCAAGGCGCAGATACGCAGTATTTT